The present entry profiles one T cell receptor beta chain with its context. This table comes from immunoSEQ multiplex PCR, and its TCRdb copy is limited to in-frame clones, with some not included. The table lists around 260,000 clones, approximately 92% of them singletons. These data come from a study of blood T cell repertoires in COVID-19. Study-wide background: The United States, Italy and Spain supplied acute and convalescent COVID-19 samples. From T cells, B-cell-depleted T cells, or PBMCs came the material, which was cDNA or gDNA.

Cohorts were determined from participant-reported clinical history. Recovered status applied to Cohort 3 donors who had two consecutive negative PCRs. It also applied to those with clearance or with symptom resolution. Source material: PBMCs or T cells enriched from blood (not recorded which). The origin of this receptor is a woman in her 30s who had recovered from COVID-19.

CDR3 protein: CSGAGLAGDEQFF. The CDR3 coding sequence is TGCAGCGGCGCGGGACTAGCGGGTGATGAGCAGTTCTTC. The V gene is TRBV29-1, the J gene TRBJ2-1; 12 bases agree with TRBD2. The CDR3 has 13 amino acids. The V gene's germline CDR1 is SQVTM and CDR2 ANQGSEA. V dropped 7 bases and J dropped 8; count of bases not matched to a gene: 6.